The rows below give T cell receptor beta chains drawn from one sample of a study of tumor-infiltrating lymphocytes in primary liver carcinoma. Each CDR3 protein is one row after TCRdb ran MiXCR on the multiplex PCR reads. The repertoire holds fewer than 150,000 distinct CDR3 sequences, around two thirds seen once, with 9.3% in the top ten. The sequenced sample consisted of liver tumor tissue from sampling region 1. Receptors were obtained from a woman between 55 and 75 years old with primary liver carcinoma and hepatitis B virus infection. Each CDR3 is given with its conserved first and last residue. D genes are given only for firm matches. Size values are once, few and many counts, or a class for expanded clones, and some rows have none.

D gene: NA
J gene: TRBJ1-1
clone size: NA
V gene: TRBV11-1
CDR3 DNA: TGTGCCAGCAGCTTAGACAAGACGAACACTGAAGCTTACTTT
CDR3 protein: CASSLDKTNTEAYF

D gene: NA
J gene: TRBJ2-5
clone size: few
V gene: TRBV5-1
CDR3 DNA: TGCGCCAGCGGCCCCCCCACTAGGGGGAGTAAGTACTTC
CDR3 protein: CASGPPTRGSKYF

D gene: NA
J gene: TRBJ1-1
clone size: NA
V gene: TRBV2
CDR3 DNA: TGTGCCAGCACACCTTTGTGGGAGAACACTGAAGCTTTCTTT
CDR3 protein: CASTPLWENTEAFF

D gene: TRBD2
J gene: TRBJ2-1
clone size: NA
V gene: TRBV30
CDR3 DNA: TGTGACTACGCGCTAGCGGGAGCTCGGGATGAGCAGTTCTTC
CDR3 protein: CDYALAGARDEQFF

D gene: NA
J gene: TRBJ1-5
clone size: NA
V gene: TRBV2
CDR3 DNA: TGTGCCAGCAGAACCGAGGGGTACAATCAGCCCCAGCATTTC
CDR3 protein: CASRTEGYNQPQHF

D gene: TRBD1
J gene: TRBJ1-4
clone size: NA
V gene: TRBV20-1
CDR3 DNA: TGCAGTGCTAGCCGGACAGGAATAAATGAAAAACTGTTTTTT
CDR3 protein: CSASRTGINEKLFF

D gene: NA
J gene: TRBJ2-1
clone size: NA
V gene: TRBV11-2
CDR3 DNA: TGTACCAGCAGCTTCCCCACTAGAAGGCCGTACAATGGGCAGTTCTTC
CDR3 protein: CTSSFPTRRPYNGQFF

D gene: NA
J gene: TRBJ2-3
clone size: NA
V gene: TRBV11-2
CDR3 DNA: TGTGCCGGCAGCTCGAACCGGGGGGCCGATACGCAGTATTTT
CDR3 protein: CAGSSNRGADTQYF

D gene: NA
J gene: TRBJ2-7
clone size: NA
V gene: TRBV11-3
CDR3 DNA: TGTGCCAGCAGTCTCCGCCTCTACGAGCAGTACTTC
CDR3 protein: CASSLRLYEQYF

D gene: TRBD2
J gene: TRBJ2-1
clone size: many
V gene: TRBV30
CDR3 DNA: TGTGCCTGGAGCCTAAGCGGGGTACACAATGAGCAGTTCTTC
CDR3 protein: CAWSLSGVHNEQFF

D gene: TRBD1
J gene: TRBJ2-1
clone size: NA
V gene: TRBV7-9
CDR3 DNA: TGTGCCAGCAGCCCTCTGACAGGGTGGGACAATGAGCAGTTCTTC
CDR3 protein: CASSPLTGWDNEQFF

D gene: TRBD1
J gene: TRBJ2-5
clone size: NA
V gene: TRBV6-6
CDR3 DNA: TGTGCCAGCAGTTACCCGGGACAGGGCCAGGGTGGGGCCCAGTACTTC
CDR3 protein: CASSYPGQGQGGAQYF

D gene: NA
J gene: TRBJ2-1
clone size: once
V gene: TRBV29-1
CDR3 DNA: TGCAGCGTAGCACAGGAGGCGCTCGCCTACAATGAGCAGTTCTTC
CDR3 protein: CSVAQEALAYNEQFF

D gene: TRBD1
J gene: TRBJ1-5
clone size: few
V gene: TRBV6-6
CDR3 DNA: TGTGCCAGCAGTCGGGACAGGGGGGAGAATCAGCCCCAGCATTTT
CDR3 protein: CASSRDRGENQPQHF

D gene: NA
J gene: TRBJ2-1
clone size: NA
V gene: TRBV11-3
CDR3 DNA: TGTCCCAGCAGCTTAGGATTCGGCGGGCTTTCCTACAATGAGCAGCTCTTC
CDR3 protein: CPSSLGFGGLSYNEQLF